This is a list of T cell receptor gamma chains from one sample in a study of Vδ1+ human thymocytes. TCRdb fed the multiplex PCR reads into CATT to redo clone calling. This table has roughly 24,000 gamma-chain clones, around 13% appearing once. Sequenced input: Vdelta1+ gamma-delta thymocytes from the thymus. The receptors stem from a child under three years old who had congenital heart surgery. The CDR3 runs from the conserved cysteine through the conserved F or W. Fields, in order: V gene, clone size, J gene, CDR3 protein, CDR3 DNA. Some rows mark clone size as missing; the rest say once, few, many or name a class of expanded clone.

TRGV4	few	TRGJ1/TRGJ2	CATWDRYKKLF	TGTGCCACCTGGGACCGATATAAGAAACTCTTT
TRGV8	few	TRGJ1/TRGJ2	CATWDRKSNYYKKLF	TGTGCCACCTGGGATAGAAAATCGAATTATTATAAGAAACTCTTT
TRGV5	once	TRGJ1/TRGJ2	CATWDTLPKYYKKLF	TGTGCCACCTGGGATACCCTGCCGAAATATTATAAGAAACTCTTT
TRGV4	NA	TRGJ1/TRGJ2	CATWNCGRYYRKLF	TGTGCCACCTGGAACTGCGGTCGTTATTATAGGAAACTCTTT
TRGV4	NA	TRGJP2	CATWNGHSSDWIKTF	TGTGCCACCTGGAATGGCCACAGTAGTGATTGGATCAAGACGTTT
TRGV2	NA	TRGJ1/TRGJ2	CATWDDSYKKLF	TGTGCCACCTGGGACGATAGTTATAAGAAACTCTTT
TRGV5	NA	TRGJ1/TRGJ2	CATWDRLGGYKKLF	TGTGCCACCTGGGACAGGCTCGGGGGTTATAAGAAACTCTTT
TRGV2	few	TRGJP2	CATWDGQGGSDWIKTF	TGTGCCACCTGGGACGGGCAGGGGGGTAGTGATTGGATCAAGACGTTT
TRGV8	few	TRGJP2	CATWEGDWIKTF	TGTGCCACCTGGGAGGGTGATTGGATCAAGACGTTT
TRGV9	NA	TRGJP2	CALWDYRGGSDWIKTF	TGTGCCTTGTGGGACTACCGAGGGGGTAGTGATTGGATCAAGACGTTT
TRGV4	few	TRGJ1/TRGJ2	CATWNVPNYYKKLF	TGTGCCACCTGGAATGTTCCAAATTATTATAAGAAACTCTTT
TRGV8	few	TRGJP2	CATWAPYSSDWIKTF	TGTGCCACCTGGGCCCCTTATAGTAGTGATTGGATCAAGACGTTT
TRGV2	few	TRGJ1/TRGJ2	CATWDGLEYKKLF	TGTGCCACCTGGGACGGGCTAGAGTATAAGAAACTCTTT
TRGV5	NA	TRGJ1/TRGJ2	CATWDRLRDYKKLF	TGTGCCACCTGGGACAGGCTGAGGGATTATAAGAAACTCTTT
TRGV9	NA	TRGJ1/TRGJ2	CALWEVRSYKKLF	TGTGCCTTGTGGGAGGTGCGAAGTTATAAGAAACTCTTT
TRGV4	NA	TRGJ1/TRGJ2	CATWIFYYKKLF	TGTGCCACCTGGATTTTCTATTATAAGAAACTCTTT
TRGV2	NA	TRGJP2	CATWDGPHWIKTF	TGTGCCACCTGGGACGGGCCCCATTGGATCAAGACGTTT
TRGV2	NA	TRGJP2	CATWPLPDSDWIKTF	TGTGCCACCTGGCCCCTTCCGGATAGTGATTGGATCAAGACGTTT
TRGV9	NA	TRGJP	CALWEASPELGKKIKVF	TGTGCCTTGTGGGAGGCCTCACCTGAGTTGGGCAAAAAAATCAAGGTATTT
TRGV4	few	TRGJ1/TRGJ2	CATWNAGIGPNYYKKLF	TGTGCCACCTGGAATGCCGGAATCGGGCCTAATTATTATAAGAAACTCTTT
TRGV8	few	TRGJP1	CATWDHTGWFKIF	TGTGCCACCTGGGACCACACTGGTTGGTTCAAGATATTT
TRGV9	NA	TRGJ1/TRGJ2	CALWEALGEGYKKLF	TGTGCCTTGTGGGAGGCCCTAGGCGAGGGTTATAAGAAACTCTTT
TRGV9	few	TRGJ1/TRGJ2	CALWEVLPGELF	TGTGCCTTGTGGGAGGTGCTCCCTGGGGAACTCTTT
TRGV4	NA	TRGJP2	CATWDGPTYSSDWIKTF	TGTGCCACCTGGGATGGGCCGACTTATAGTAGTGATTGGATCAAGACGTTT
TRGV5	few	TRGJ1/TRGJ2	CATWDSVAKSKNYYKKLF	TGTGCCACCTGGGACAGTGTGGCGAAATCAAAGAATTATTATAAGAAACTCTTT
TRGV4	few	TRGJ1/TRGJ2	CATWKWYYKKLF	TGTGCCACCTGGAAATGGTATTATAAGAAACTCTTT
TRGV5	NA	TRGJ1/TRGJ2	CATWDRPLQYKKLF	TGTGCCACCTGGGACAGGCCCCTACAATATAAGAAACTCTTT
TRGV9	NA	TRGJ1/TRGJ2	CALSMCRKKLF	TGTGCCCTTTCGATGTGTCGTAAGAAACTCTTT
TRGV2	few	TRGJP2	CATWGHRWGSDWIKTF	TGTGCCACCTGGGGGCACCGATGGGGTAGTGATTGGATCAAGACGTTT
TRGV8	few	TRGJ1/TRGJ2	CATWDSPNYYKKLF	TGTGCCACCTGGGATAGTCCAAATTATTATAAGAAACTCTTT
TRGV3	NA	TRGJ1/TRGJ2	CATWDRLWGYYKKLF	TGTGCCACCTGGGACAGGCTGTGGGGTTATTATAAGAAACTCTTT
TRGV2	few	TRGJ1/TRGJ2	CATWDGLIPMTYKKLF	TGTGCCACCTGGGACGGTCTTATCCCTATGACTTATAAGAAACTCTTT
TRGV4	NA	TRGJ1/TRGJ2	CATWERPNYYKKLF	TGTGCCACCTGGGAGCGCCCGAATTATTATAAGAAACTCTTT
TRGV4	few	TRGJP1	CATWDGGGTTGWFKIF	TGTGCCACCTGGGATGGCGGGGGTACCACTGGTTGGTTCAAGATATTT
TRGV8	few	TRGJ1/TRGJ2	CATWDRGGKKLF	TGTGCCACCTGGGATAGAGGGGGTAAGAAACTCTTT
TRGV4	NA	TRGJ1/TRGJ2	CATWDPGGYYKKLF	TGTGCCACCTGGGACCCAGGGGGTTATTATAAGAAACTCTTT
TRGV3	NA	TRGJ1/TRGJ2	CATWARGKKLF	TGTGCCACCTGGGCTCGGGGTAAGAAACTCTTT
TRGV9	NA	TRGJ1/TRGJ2	CALWEPQNYYRKLF	TGTGCCTTGTGGGAGCCCCAGAATTATTATAGGAAACTCTTT
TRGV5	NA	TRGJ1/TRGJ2	CATWNSPPNYYKKLF	TGTGCCACCTGGAACTCTCCCCCGAATTATTATAAGAAACTCTTT
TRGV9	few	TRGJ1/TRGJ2	CALWEVKGVYYKKLF	TGTGCCTTGTGGGAGGTGAAGGGGGTTTATTATAAGAAACTCTTT
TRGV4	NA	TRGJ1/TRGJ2	CATWDVVGYKKLF	TGTGCCACCTGGGATGTAGTAGGTTATAAGAAACTCTTT
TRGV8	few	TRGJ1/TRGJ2	CATWDWGYKKLF	TGTGCCACCTGGGATTGGGGCTATAAGAAACTCTTT
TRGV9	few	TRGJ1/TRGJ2	CALWAGRYKKLF	TGTGCCTTGTGGGCAGGGAGATATAAGAAACTCTTT
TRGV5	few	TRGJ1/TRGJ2	CATWVLVGKKLF	TGTGCCACCTGGGTCCTCGTGGGGAAGAAACTCTTT
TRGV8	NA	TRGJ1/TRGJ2	CATWDRRGYKKLF	TGTGCCACCTGGGATAGGCGAGGTTATAAGAAACTCTTT